The present T cell receptor (beta chain) was sequenced within a study of blood T cell repertoires in COVID-19. The overall study: Samples representing acute and convalescent COVID-19 were sourced from the United States, Italy and Spain.

The V gene end was trimmed by 4 bases and the J gene end by 3 bases; junction bases not matched to a gene: 9. The CDR3 loop spans 15 amino acids. Germline CDR1 is SGHTS and CDR2 is YDEGEE. Enrollment of patients from Seattle took place during active infection, with longitudinal follow-up. Profiling relied on immunoSEQ multiplex PCR, and the TCRdb table lists in-frame clones only, not all of them. The profile covers 40,000 to 60,000 clones, with around 86% appearing a single time and around 2.6% taken by the ten largest. The sample taken for sequencing was peripheral blood. The chain employs TRBV5-8 and TRBJ2-7, with 8 bases matching TRBD2. The clonotype originates from a woman older than 75 with COVID-19, enrolled during active disease. The CDR3 reads CASSLLREGDYEQYF. The DNA for the CDR3 is TGTGCCAGCAGCCTGCTTCGGGAGGGGGACTACGAGCAGTACTTC.